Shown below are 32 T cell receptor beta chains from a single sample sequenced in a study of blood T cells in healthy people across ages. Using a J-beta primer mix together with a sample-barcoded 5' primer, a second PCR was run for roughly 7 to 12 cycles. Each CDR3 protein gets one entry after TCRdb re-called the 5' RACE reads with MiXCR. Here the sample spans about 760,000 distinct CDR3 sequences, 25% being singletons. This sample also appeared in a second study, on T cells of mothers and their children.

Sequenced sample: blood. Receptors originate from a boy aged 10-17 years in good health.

The CDR3 reads CASTEGVKETQYF. The CDR3 nucleotides read TGTGCCAGCACTGAAGGCGTCAAAGAGACCCAGTACTTC. The rearrangement links TRBV5-6 to TRBJ2-5; no firm D call. The CDR3 has 13 residues. Germline CDR1 reads SGHDT; CDR2 reads YYEEEE. V was cut by 6 bases and J by 3 bases, with 12 bases left in between.

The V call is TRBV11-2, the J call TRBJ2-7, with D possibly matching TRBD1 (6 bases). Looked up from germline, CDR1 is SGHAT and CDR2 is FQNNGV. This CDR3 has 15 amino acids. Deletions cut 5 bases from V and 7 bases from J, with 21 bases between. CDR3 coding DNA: TGTGCCAGCAGCACTGGGACAACTCAATCTTCAGAGCAGTACTTC. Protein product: CASSTGTTQSSEQYF.

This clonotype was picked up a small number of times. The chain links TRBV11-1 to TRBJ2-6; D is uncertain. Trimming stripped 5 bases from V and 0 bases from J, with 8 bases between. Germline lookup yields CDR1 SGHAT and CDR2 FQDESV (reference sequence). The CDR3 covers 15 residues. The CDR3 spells CASSPYNSGANVLTF. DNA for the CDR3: TGTGCCAGCAGCCCCTACAACTCTGGGGCCAACGTCCTGACTTTC.

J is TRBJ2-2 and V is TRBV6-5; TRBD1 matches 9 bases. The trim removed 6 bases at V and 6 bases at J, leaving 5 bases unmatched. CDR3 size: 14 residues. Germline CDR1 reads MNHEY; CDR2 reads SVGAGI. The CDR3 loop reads CASRGTGSAGELFF. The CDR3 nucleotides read TGTGCCAGCAGAGGGACAGGGTCTGCCGGGGAGCTGTTTTTT.

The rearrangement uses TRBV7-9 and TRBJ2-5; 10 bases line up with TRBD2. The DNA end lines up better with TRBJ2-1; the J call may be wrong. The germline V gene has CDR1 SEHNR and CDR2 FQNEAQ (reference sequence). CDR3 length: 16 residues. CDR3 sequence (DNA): TGTGCCAGCAGCCCCCGGGGTAGCGGGGGGTTCAATGAGCAGTTCTTC. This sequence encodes CASSPRGSGGFNEQFF.

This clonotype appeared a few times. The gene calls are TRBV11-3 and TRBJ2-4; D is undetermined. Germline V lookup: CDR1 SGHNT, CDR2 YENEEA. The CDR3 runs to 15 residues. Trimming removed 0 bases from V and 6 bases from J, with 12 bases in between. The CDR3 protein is CASSLDLFVVNIQYF. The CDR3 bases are TGTGCCAGCAGCTTAGATCTCTTTGTGGTAAACATTCAGTACTTC.

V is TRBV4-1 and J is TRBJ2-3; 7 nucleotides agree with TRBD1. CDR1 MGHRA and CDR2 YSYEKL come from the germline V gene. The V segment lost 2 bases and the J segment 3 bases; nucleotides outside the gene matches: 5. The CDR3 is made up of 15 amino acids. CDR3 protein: CASSQSEGATDTQYF. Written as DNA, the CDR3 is TGCGCCAGCAGCCAAAGTGAGGGGGCGACAGATACGCAGTATTTT.

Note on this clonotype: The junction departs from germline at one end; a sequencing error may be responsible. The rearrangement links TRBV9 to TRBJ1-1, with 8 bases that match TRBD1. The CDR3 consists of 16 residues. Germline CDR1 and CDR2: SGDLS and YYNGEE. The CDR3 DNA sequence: TGTGCCAGCAGCGTATCGGGGACAGGCGGCAGGAATGAAGCTTCCTTT. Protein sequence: CASSVSGTGGRNEASF.

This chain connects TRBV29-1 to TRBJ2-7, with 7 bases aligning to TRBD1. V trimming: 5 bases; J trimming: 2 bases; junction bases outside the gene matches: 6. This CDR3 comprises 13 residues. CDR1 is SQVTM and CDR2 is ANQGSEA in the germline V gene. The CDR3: CSVSGGATYEQYF. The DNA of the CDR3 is TGCAGCGTTTCAGGGGGTGCTACCTACGAGCAGTACTTC.

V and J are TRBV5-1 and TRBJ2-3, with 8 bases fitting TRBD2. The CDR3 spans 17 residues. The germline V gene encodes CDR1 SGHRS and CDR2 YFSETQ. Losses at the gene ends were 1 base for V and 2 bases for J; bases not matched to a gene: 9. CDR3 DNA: TGCGCCAGCAGCTTGTTATTGGACGGGAGGGTCACAGATACGCAGTATTTT. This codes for CASSLLLDGRVTDTQYF.

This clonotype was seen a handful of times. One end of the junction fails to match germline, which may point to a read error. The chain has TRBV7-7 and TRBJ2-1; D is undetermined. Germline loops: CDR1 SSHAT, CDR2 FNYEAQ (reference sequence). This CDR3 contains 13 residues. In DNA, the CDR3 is TGTGCTAGCAGCTTGGATATATACAATGAGCAGTTCTTC. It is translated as CASSLDIYNEQFF. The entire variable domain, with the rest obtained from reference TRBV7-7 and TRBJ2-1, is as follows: GAGVSQSPRYKVTKRGQDVTLRCDPISSHATLYWYQQALGQGPEFLTYFNYEAQPDKSGLPSDRFSAERPEGSISTLTIQRTEQRDSAMYRCASSLDIYNEQFFGPGTRLTVL.

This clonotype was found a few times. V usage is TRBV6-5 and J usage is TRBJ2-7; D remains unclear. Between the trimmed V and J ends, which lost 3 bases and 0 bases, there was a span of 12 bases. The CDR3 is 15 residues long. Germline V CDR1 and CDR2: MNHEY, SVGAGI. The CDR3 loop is CASSYSTSSSYEQYF. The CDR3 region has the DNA TGTGCCAGCAGTTATTCCACCTCGAGCTCCTACGAGCAGTACTTC.

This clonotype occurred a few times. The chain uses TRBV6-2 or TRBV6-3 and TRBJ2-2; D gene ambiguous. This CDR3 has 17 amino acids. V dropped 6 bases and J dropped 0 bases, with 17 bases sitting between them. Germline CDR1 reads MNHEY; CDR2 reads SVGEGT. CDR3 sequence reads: CASSRTPTDSNTGELFF. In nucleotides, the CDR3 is TGTGCCAGCAGCCGTACCCCGACGGATTCGAACACCGGGGAGCTGTTTTTT.

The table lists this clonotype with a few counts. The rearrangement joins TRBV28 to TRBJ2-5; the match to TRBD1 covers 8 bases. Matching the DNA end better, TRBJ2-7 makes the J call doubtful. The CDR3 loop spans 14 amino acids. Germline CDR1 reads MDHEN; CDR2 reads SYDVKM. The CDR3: CASSFPRGLYEQYF. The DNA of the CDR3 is TGTGCCAGCAGTTTCCCCAGGGGGCTCTACGAGCAGTACTTC.

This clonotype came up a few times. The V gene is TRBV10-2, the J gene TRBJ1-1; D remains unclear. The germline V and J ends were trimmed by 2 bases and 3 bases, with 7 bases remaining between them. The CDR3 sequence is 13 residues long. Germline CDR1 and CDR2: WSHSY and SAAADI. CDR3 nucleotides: TGCGCCAGCAGTGAGCGGGTGGACACTGAAGCTTTCTTT. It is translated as CASSERVDTEAFF.

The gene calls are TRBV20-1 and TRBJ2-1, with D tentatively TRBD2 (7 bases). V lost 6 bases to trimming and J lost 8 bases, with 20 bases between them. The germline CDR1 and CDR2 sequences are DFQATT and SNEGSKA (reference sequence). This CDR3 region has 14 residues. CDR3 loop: CSAKGGVVYDEQFF. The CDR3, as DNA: TGCAGTGCCAAGGGGGGGGTCGTTTACGATGAGCAGTTCTTC.

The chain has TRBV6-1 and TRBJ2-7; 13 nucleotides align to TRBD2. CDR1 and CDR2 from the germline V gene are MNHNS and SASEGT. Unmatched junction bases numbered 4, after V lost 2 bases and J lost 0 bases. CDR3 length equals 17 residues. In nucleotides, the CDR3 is TGTGCCAGCAGTGAATGGACTAGCGGGGGTGTCTCCTACGAGCAGTACTTC. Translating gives CASSEWTSGGVSYEQYF.

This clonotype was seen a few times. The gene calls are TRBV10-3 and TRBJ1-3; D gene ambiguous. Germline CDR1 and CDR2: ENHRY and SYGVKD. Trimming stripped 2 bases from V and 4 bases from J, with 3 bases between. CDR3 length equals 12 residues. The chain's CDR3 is CAISEMGNTIYF. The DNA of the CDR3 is TGTGCCATCAGTGAGATGGGAAACACCATATATTTT.

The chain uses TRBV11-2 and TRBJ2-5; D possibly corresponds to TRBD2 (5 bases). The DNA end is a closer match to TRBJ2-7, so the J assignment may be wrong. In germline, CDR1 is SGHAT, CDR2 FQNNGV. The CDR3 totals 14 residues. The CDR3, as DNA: TGTGCCAGCAGCTTAACGGGCGTGGCGGGCGAGCAGTACTTC. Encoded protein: CASSLTGVAGEQYF.

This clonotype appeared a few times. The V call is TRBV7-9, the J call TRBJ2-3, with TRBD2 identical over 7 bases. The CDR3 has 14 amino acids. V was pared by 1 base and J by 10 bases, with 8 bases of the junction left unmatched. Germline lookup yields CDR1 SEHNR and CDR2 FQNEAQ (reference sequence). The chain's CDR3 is CASSLGLAVFPQYF. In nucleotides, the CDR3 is TGTGCCAGCAGCTTAGGACTAGCTGTGTTCCCGCAGTATTTT.

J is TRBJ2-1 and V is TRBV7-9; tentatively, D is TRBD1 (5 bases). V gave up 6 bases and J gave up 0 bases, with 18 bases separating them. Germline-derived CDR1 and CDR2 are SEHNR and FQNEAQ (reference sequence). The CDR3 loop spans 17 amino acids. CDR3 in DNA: TGTGCCAGCAGTCCGAATCAGGGCCCTGGCTCCTACAATGAGCAGTTCTTC. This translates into CASSPNQGPGSYNEQFF.

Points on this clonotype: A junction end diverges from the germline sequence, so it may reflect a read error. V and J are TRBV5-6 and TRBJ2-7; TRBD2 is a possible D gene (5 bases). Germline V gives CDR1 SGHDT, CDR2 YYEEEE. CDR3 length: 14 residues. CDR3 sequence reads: CASSLGGLPYEQCF. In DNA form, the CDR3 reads TGTGCCAGCAGCTTGGGCGGGCTACCCTACGAGCAGTGCTTC.

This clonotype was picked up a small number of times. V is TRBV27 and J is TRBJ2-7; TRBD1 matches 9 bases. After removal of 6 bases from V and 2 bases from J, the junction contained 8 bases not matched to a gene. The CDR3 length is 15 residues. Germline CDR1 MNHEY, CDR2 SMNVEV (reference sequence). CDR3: CASSLKDRGPYEQYF. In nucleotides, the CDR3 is TGTGCCAGCAGCCTCAAGGACAGGGGCCCCTACGAGCAGTACTTC.

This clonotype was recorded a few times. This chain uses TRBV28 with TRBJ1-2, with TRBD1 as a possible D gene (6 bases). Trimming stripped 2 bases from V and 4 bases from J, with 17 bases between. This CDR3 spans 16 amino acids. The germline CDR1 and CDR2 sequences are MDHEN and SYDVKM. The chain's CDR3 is CASSLGAEQGLYGYTF. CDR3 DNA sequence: TGTGCCAGCAGTTTAGGAGCGGAACAGGGCCTCTATGGCTACACCTTC.

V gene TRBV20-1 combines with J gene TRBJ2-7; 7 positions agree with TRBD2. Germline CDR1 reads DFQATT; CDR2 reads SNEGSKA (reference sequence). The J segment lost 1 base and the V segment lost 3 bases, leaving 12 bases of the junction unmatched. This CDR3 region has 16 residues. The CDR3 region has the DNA TGCAGTGCTAGTAGCCAAAGCGGGGCCGGGTCCTACGAGCAGTACTTC. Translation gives CSASSQSGAGSYEQYF.

The CDR3 coding sequence is TGTGCCAGCAGCAAAGGACAGGGGGGTGAAAAACTGTTTTTT. Translating gives CASSKGQGGEKLFF. The chain is built from TRBV27 and TRBJ1-4, with 10 bases identical to TRBD1. CDR3 size: 14 residues. Unmatched junction bases numbered 5, after V lost 6 bases and J lost 7 bases. Germline V gives CDR1 MNHEY, CDR2 SMNVEV (reference sequence).

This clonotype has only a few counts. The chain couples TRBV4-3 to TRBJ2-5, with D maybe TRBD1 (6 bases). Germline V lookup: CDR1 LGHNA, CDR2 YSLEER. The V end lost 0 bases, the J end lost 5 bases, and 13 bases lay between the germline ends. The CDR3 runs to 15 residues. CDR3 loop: CASSQDQGLVETQYF. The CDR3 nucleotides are TGCGCCAGCAGCCAAGACCAGGGGTTGGTGGAGACCCAGTACTTC.

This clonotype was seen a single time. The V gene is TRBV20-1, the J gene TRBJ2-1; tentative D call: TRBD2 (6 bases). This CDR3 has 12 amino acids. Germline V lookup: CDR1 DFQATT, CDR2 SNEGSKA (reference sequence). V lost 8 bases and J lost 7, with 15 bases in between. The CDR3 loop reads CSYGAGPNEQFF. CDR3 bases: TGCAGTTACGGGGCGGGACCTAATGAGCAGTTCTTC.

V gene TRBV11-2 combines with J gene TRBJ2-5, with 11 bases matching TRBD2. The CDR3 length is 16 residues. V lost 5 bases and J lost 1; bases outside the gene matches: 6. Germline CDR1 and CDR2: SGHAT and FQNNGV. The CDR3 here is CASSPGTSGPQETQYF. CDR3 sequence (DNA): TGTGCCAGCAGCCCCGGGACTAGCGGTCCCCAAGAGACCCAGTACTTC.

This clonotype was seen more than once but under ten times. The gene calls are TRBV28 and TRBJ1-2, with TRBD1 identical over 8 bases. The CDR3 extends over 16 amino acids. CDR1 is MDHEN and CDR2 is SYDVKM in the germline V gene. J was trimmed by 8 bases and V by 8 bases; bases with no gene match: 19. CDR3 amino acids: CASGGRLDRDAPGYTF. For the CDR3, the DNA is TGTGCCAGCGGAGGCAGGCTGGACAGGGACGCCCCCGGCTACACCTTC.

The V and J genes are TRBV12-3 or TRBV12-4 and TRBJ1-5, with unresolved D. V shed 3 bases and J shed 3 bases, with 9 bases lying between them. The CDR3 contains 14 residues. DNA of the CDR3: TGTGCCAGCAGTTTCCCCAGAAACAATCAGCCCCAGCATTTT. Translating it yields CASSFPRNNQPQHF.

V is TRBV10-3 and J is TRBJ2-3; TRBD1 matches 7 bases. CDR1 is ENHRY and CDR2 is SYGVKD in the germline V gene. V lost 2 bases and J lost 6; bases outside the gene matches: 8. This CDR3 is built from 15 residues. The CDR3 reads CAISEVSTGMDTQYF. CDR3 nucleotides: TGTGCCATCAGTGAGGTGTCGACAGGGATGGATACGCAGTATTTT.